A single sample is the source of the 9 T cell receptor beta chains below, sequenced in a study of CD8+ T cells in alopecia areata. As for treatment: oral pan-JAK inhibitor, 5-10 mg twice daily. As the sequencing template, cDNA was produced by extracting RNA and reverse transcribing it. Generated by immunoSEQ multiplex PCR, the TCRdb table keeps only in-frame clones and is missing some. The sample comprises roughly 190,000 clones, 55% to 70% of which are singletons, and about 0.65% rests with the top ten. The sequencing here drew on CD4+ T cells sorted from blood, taken at week 4, from a patient treated with tofacitinib. Every receptor here comes from a human donor with alopecia areata.

CDR3 amino acids: CALAKGGPLGTEAFF. Here the CDR3 DNA reads TGTGCCCTCGCCAAGGGGGGGCCCTTAGGCACTGAAGCTTTCTTT. The chain has TRBV30 and TRBJ1-1; perhaps TRBD1 as D (6 bases). Germline values: CDR1 GTSNPN, CDR2 SVGIG (reference sequence). The ends were cut back, 8 bases at V and 4 bases at J, with 23 bases in the middle. This CDR3 contains 15 residues.

V usage is TRBV30 and J usage is TRBJ1-1; possibly TRBD1 for D (6 bases). The germline V and J ends were trimmed by 2 bases and 9 bases, with 19 bases remaining between them. The germline V gene encodes CDR1 GTSNPN and CDR2 SVGIG (reference sequence). The CDR3 runs 14 residues. CDR3: CAWSTGATGTKAFF. The DNA for the CDR3 is TGTGCCTGGAGTACCGGGGCCACAGGGACCAAAGCTTTCTTT.

V usage is TRBV5-1 and J usage is TRBJ2-2; possibly TRBD2 for D (5 bases). This CDR3 region has 16 residues. Trimming removed 0 bases from V and 2 bases from J, with 11 bases in between. Per germline, CDR1 SGHRS and CDR2 YFSETQ. The CDR3 sequence: CASSLAPGLNTGELFF. For the CDR3, the DNA is TGCGCCAGCAGCTTGGCCCCGGGGTTAAACACCGGGGAGCTGTTTTTT. Full variable domain (missing parts from reference TRBV5-1 and TRBJ2-2): KAGVTQTPRYLIKTRGQQVTLSCSPISGHRSVSWYQQTPGQGLQFLFEYFSETQRNKGNFPGRFSGRQFSNSRSEMNVSTLELGDSALYLCASSLAPGLNTGELFFGEGSRLTVL.

V usage is TRBV15 and J usage is TRBJ1-1; weak D call: TRBD1 (5 bases). Germline V gene data show CDR1 as LNHNV and CDR2 as YYDKDF (reference sequence). The CDR3 runs 15 residues. Trimming removed 1 base from V and 4 bases from J, with 13 bases in between. This chain's CDR3 is CATSRVAGPGTEAFF. The CDR3 bases are TGTGCCACCAGCAGAGTGGCAGGGCCGGGCACTGAAGCTTTCTTT. The full variable domain, its missing parts supplied by reference TRBV15 and TRBJ1-1, is DAMVIQNPRYQVTQFGKPVTLSCSQTLNHNVMYWYQQKSSQAPKLLFHYYDKDFNNEADTPDNFQSRRPNTSFCFLDIRSPGLGDTAMYLCATSRVAGPGTEAFFGQGTRLTVV.

This clone was picked up a small number of times. The same CDR3 is also encoded by other DNA sequences in this sample. The V and J genes are TRBV5-1 and TRBJ2-5; D is ambiguous. Germline CDR1 reads SGHRS; CDR2 reads YFSETQ. Trimming stripped 0 bases from V and 1 base from J, with 7 bases between. The CDR3 sequence is 14 residues long. This chain's CDR3 is CASSLGAAQETQYF. The CDR3 coding sequence is TGCGCCAGCAGCTTGGGGGCGGCCCAAGAGACCCAGTACTTC.

DNA for the CDR3: TGTGCCAGCAGCCCCTCCGGCGGGGGTCGGCAGTTCTTC. Its protein is CASSPSGGGRQFF. V is TRBV11-2 and J is TRBJ2-1; 7 nucleotides line up with TRBD2. This CDR3 is built from 13 residues. CDR1 is SGHAT and CDR2 is FQNNGV in the germline V gene. Trimming removed 5 bases from V and 12 bases from J; junction bases left unmatched: 10.

A note on this clone: This sample also contains other DNA sequences that code for the same CDR3. The chain joins TRBV20-1 to TRBJ2-7; D may be TRBD2 (6 bases). Trimming stripped 3 bases from V and 3 bases from J, with 6 bases between. CDR1 and CDR2 (germline): DFQATT, SNEGSKA (reference sequence). The CDR3 consists of 11 residues. The DNA for the CDR3 is TGCAGTGCTAGCGGGAGCTACGAGCAGTACTTC. Residues: CSASGSYEQYF.

This clone was seen a few times. This chain links TRBV29-1 with TRBJ2-1; 10 bases agree with TRBD2. The germline V gene has CDR1 SQVTM and CDR2 ANQGSEA. The trim removed 1 base at V and 4 bases at J, leaving 10 bases unmatched. The CDR3 is 17 amino acids. DNA for the CDR3: TGCAGCGTTGAAGGGTGGCTAGCGGGAGCTAGTTACAATGAGCAGTTCTTC. Translation gives CSVEGWLAGASYNEQFF.

The chain combines TRBV2 with TRBJ2-7, with TRBD1 matching 10 bases. CDR3 size: 15 residues. The junction had 8 bases not matched to a gene; V was cut back by 7 bases and J by 2 bases. CDR1 SNHLY and CDR2 FYNNEI come from the germline V gene. CDR3 in amino acids: CASTIQDRGPYEQYF. The CDR3 nucleotides read TGTGCCAGCACCATTCAAGACAGGGGGCCCTACGAGCAGTACTTC.